The rows below give T cell receptor beta chains drawn from one sample of a study of T cells in Graves' hyperthyroidism and ophthalmopathy. TCRdb redid the calling of the multiplex PCR reads with MiXCR, one entry per CDR3 protein. Of about 300,000 distinct CDR3 sequences listed, approximately 19% were seen once; the top ten hold about 40%. Sample: blood. The receptors were gathered from a man aged 50-59 years with Graves' ophthalmopathy. Each CDR3 is given with its conserved first and last residue. The order of the fields is clone size, J gene, D gene, V gene, CDR3 length, CDR3 DNA, CDR3 protein. A D gene is named only where the DNA matches it firmly. Clone size appears in some rows only: once, few, many, or a class for an expanded clone.

clone size: many; J gene: TRBJ2-7; D gene: .; V gene: TRBV29-1; CDR3 length: 13; CDR3 DNA: TGCAGCGTTGGAACGGGAGCAGAATACGAGCAGTACTTC; CDR3 protein: CSVGTGAEYEQYF
clone size: many; J gene: TRBJ1-4; D gene: .; V gene: TRBV11-2; CDR3 length: 16; CDR3 DNA: TGTGCCAGCAGCCTCAATGTGGGGATGGCTAATGAAAAACTGTTTTTT; CDR3 protein: CASSLNVGMANEKLFF
clone size: .; J gene: TRBJ2-2; D gene: .; V gene: TRBV24-1; CDR3 length: 16; CDR3 DNA: TGTGCCACCGGTGATCCCCGGGGGCACCGAGCCGGGGAGCTGTTTTTT; CDR3 protein: CATGDPRGHRAGELFF
clone size: many; J gene: TRBJ2-5; D gene: .; V gene: TRBV5-1; CDR3 length: 17; CDR3 DNA: TGCGCCAGCAGCATACCTGGACTCTTAGGAGGTGGAGAGACCCAGTACTTC; CDR3 protein: CASSIPGLLGGGETQYF
clone size: .; J gene: TRBJ1-3; D gene: .; V gene: TRBV30; CDR3 length: 15; CDR3 DNA: TGTGCCTGGAGTGTACTAGGGACCTCTGGAAACACCATATATTTT; CDR3 protein: CAWSVLGTSGNTIYF
clone size: .; J gene: TRBJ2-5; D gene: .; V gene: TRBV19; CDR3 length: 13; CDR3 DNA: TGTGCCAGTAGGGGGACGTTAAAAGAGACCCAGTACTTC; CDR3 protein: CASRGTLKETQYF
clone size: many; J gene: TRBJ1-3; D gene: .; V gene: TRBV3-1; CDR3 length: 13; CDR3 DNA: TGTGCCAGCAGCCAAGCCGGGGCTGCGACCATATATTTT; CDR3 protein: CASSQAGAATIYF
clone size: few; J gene: TRBJ2-5; D gene: .; V gene: TRBV4-1; CDR3 length: 19; CDR3 DNA: TGCGCCAGCAGCCAAGAAGGCCCAGGGACAAAATCCTTCCAAGAGACCCAGTACTTC; CDR3 protein: CASSQEGPGTKSFQETQYF
clone size: many; J gene: TRBJ2-3; D gene: TRBD1; V gene: TRBV18; CDR3 length: 15; CDR3 DNA: TGTGCCAGCTCACACCGGGACAGGGGGACAGATACGCAGTATTTT; CDR3 protein: CASSHRDRGTDTQYF
clone size: few; J gene: TRBJ1-1; D gene: .; V gene: TRBV28; CDR3 length: 13; CDR3 DNA: TGTGCCAGCAGTCCGGGAGGTGTCACTGGAGCTTTCTTT; CDR3 protein: CASSPGGVTGAFF